The 31 T cell receptor beta chains listed next were all sequenced from one sample in a study of T cells after yellow fever vaccination. TCRdb passed the 5' RACE reads through MiXCR, listing each CDR3 protein once. This sample has some 290,000 distinct CDR3 sequences, with about 10% found just once. Sequences were derived from CD4+ T cells sorted from PBMCs, sampled 45 days after the yellow fever booster vaccination. The receptors derive from a man between 18 and 35 years old who received the YFV17D yellow fever vaccine.

This clonotype has at least ten counts. This chain uses TRBV15 with TRBJ2-7; TRBD1 agrees at 9 bases. Trimming removed 4 bases from V and 0 bases from J; junction bases left unmatched: 4. This CDR3 spans 15 amino acids. CDR1 and CDR2 from the germline V gene are LNHNV and YYDKDF (reference sequence). CDR3 sequence (DNA): TGTGCCACCAGCAAAAGGGACAGGGACTCCTACGAGCAGTACGTC. Protein product: CATSKRDRDSYEQYV.

The gene calls are TRBV29-1 and TRBJ2-3; 7 bases are shared with TRBD1. V gave up 3 bases and J gave up 0 bases; unmatched junction bases: 0. CDR1 and CDR2 from the germline V gene are SQVTM and ANQGSEA. This CDR3 has 13 residues. The CDR3: CSVEGQSTDTQYF. The CDR3 nucleotides read TGCAGCGTTGAGGGACAGAGCACAGATACGCAGTATTTT.

This clonotype is categorized as medium-sized. This chain links TRBV5-6 with TRBJ2-3; TRBD1 aligns across 10 bases. The CDR3 extends over 14 amino acids. V lost 2 bases and J lost 4; bases outside the gene matches: 1. Germline CDR1 and CDR2: SGHDT and YYEEEE. The CDR3 DNA sequence: TGTGCCAGCAGCTTAGGACAGGGGGCAGATACGCAGTATTTT. This encodes CASSLGQGADTQYF.

V gene TRBV3-1 combines with J gene TRBJ1-4; the match to TRBD1 covers 9 bases. Trimming took 5 bases from V and 8 from J; bases not matched to a gene: 9. This CDR3 spans 15 amino acids. Germline-derived CDR1 and CDR2 are LGHDT and YNNKEL (reference sequence). The CDR3 reads CASSDPGQGDEKLFF. For the CDR3, the DNA is TGTGCCAGCAGCGACCCGGGACAGGGAGACGAAAAACTGTTTTTT.

CDR3 coding DNA: TGCGCCAGCAGCCCCGGGTCTCAGCAGCCTGGAAACACCATATATTTT. This sequence encodes CASSPGSQQPGNTIYF. The chain is built from TRBV4-1 and TRBJ1-3, with D uncertain. The V end was cut by 4 bases, the J end by 2 bases, with 15 bases between. The germline gives CDR1 MGHRA, CDR2 YSYEKL. This CDR3 has 16 residues.

This clonotype was recorded a few times. CDR3 nucleotide sequence: TGTGCCAGCAGAATTTCCGGACAGCACATCAACACCGGGGAGCTGTTTTTT. Its protein is CASRISGQHINTGELFF. The chain links TRBV27 to TRBJ2-2, with D perhaps matching TRBD1 (6 bases). The germline CDR1 and CDR2 sequences are MNHEY and SMNVEV (reference sequence). This CDR3 contains 17 residues. V lost 6 bases and J 2 bases, leaving 19 bases between the germline ends.

This clonotype showed up just a few times. V gene TRBV6-5 combines with J gene TRBJ1-2; D is possibly TRBD1 (6 bases). V lost 5 bases, J lost 8 bases, and 12 bases lay in between. The CDR3 has 12 amino acids. Per the germline V gene, CDR1 is MNHEY and CDR2 is SVGAGI. CDR3 loop: CASSKTGHGYTF. The CDR3 nucleotides read TGTGCCAGCAGTAAGACAGGCCACGGCTACACCTTC.

The table lists this clonotype with many counts. This chain links TRBV27 with TRBJ1-5; D is undetermined. Germline loops: CDR1 MNHEY, CDR2 SMNVEV (reference sequence). Trimming shortened V by 1 base and J by 0 bases, and 10 bases separated the two germline ends. The CDR3 is 16 residues long. The CDR3 reads CASSLFLDGSNQPQHF. CDR3 sequence (DNA): TGTGCCAGCAGTTTATTTCTTGATGGTAGCAATCAGCCCCAGCATTTT.

The rearrangement uses TRBV2 and TRBJ1-6; D remains unclear. V was cut by 4 bases and J by 9 bases, with 7 bases left in between. The germline CDR1 and CDR2 sequences are SNHLY and FYNNEI. This CDR3 is built from 12 residues. This CDR3 reads CASSVPPSPLHF. Written as DNA, the CDR3 is TGTGCCAGCAGTGTACCACCTTCACCCCTCCACTTT.

In its sample, this clonotype was seen a few times. The rearrangement joins TRBV18 to TRBJ2-5; 7 bases map to TRBD1. The CDR3 loop spans 16 amino acids. V was clipped by 1 base and J by 2 bases; unmatched bases: 7. Germline V gene data show CDR1 as KGHSH and CDR2 as LQKENI. The CDR3 reads CASSPRLGQKQETQYF. The CDR3 DNA sequence: TGTGCCAGCTCACCACGGTTGGGACAGAAACAAGAGACCCAGTACTTC. Based on the CDR3 plus reference TRBV18 and TRBJ2-5, the full variable domain is NAGVMQNPRHLVRRRGQEARLRCSPMKGHSHVYWYRQLPEEGLKFMVYLQKENIIDESGMPKERFSAEFPKEGPSILRIQQVVRGDSAAYFCASSPRLGQKQETQYFGPGTRLLVL.

The chain combines TRBV7-2 with TRBJ2-5; 10 bases are shared with TRBD2. The CDR3 loop spans 16 amino acids. Germline trimming cut 2 bases from V and 1 base from J; bases unmatched to any gene: 4. The germline V gene has CDR1 SGHTA and CDR2 FQGNSA. The CDR3 nucleotides read TGTGCCAGCAGCTTAAACCAGCGGGGGGGCCAAGAGACCCAGTACTTC. Translation gives CASSLNQRGGQETQYF.

This clonotype appeared a few times. The chain combines TRBV14 with TRBJ1-2; 7 bases map to TRBD1. With V trimmed by 0 bases and J by 5 bases, 9 bases remained unmatched. Germline CDR1 reads SGHDN; CDR2 reads FVKESK. The CDR3 has 16 amino acids. CDR3 loop: CASSQDQRRGGYGYTF. The CDR3 bases are TGTGCCAGCAGCCAAGATCAACGCAGGGGGGGGTATGGCTACACCTTC.

The gene calls are TRBV28 and TRBJ1-1; D not certain. The germline gives CDR1 MDHEN, CDR2 SYDVKM. V was trimmed by 3 bases and J by 4 bases, leaving 9 bases between them. This CDR3 spans 13 amino acids. The CDR3, as DNA: TGTGCCAGCAGTTTCCCAGGTATCACTGAAGCTTTCTTT. Translated, it gives CASSFPGITEAFF.

The chain carries TRBV4-1 and TRBJ2-6, with TRBD1 matching over 7 bases. Germline lookup yields CDR1 MGHRA and CDR2 YSYEKL. The CDR3 totals 18 residues. J gave up 5 bases and V 3 bases, and 13 bases lay outside the gene matches. CDR3 residues: CASSQVTGASRRANVLTF. CDR3 sequence (DNA): TGCGCCAGCAGCCAGGTTACAGGGGCCTCCCGCCGGGCCAACGTCCTGACTTTC.

Only a few counts were recorded for this clonotype. The chain joins TRBV5-1 to TRBJ1-1, with D maybe TRBD1 (5 bases). This CDR3 spans 14 amino acids. With 0 bases removed from V and 11 bases from J, the gap between germline ends came to 17 bases. Germline CDR1 SGHRS, CDR2 YFSETQ. CDR3 amino acids: CASSLGGKGVAAFF. CDR3 DNA sequence: TGCGCCAGCAGCTTGGGGGGTAAAGGGGTTGCGGCTTTCTTT.

This clonotype was observed a few times. A much larger clone differs by one base, so this may be a read error. The chain is built from TRBV24-1 and TRBJ2-3; no definite D call. The CDR3 has 13 amino acids. V lost 3 bases and J 0 bases, leaving 3 bases between the germline ends. CDR1 and CDR2 (germline): KGHDR, SFDVKD. The CDR3 is CATSDRSTDTQYF. For the CDR3, the DNA is TGTGCCACCAGTGATAGGAGCACAGATACGCAGTATTTT.

This clonotype has more than one count but fewer than ten. The V call is TRBV5-4, the J call TRBJ2-1; D gene unclear. The germline V gene encodes CDR1 SGHNT and CDR2 YYREEE (reference sequence). The CDR3 consists of 13 residues. With 4 bases removed from V and 7 bases from J, the gap between germline ends came to 12 bases. CDR3 amino acids: CASSSGSRNEQFF. The DNA of the CDR3 is TGTGCCAGCAGCAGTGGCTCACGGAATGAGCAGTTCTTC.

The V gene is TRBV28, the J gene TRBJ1-5; TRBD1 might be the D (5 bases). Trimming stripped 11 bases from V and 2 bases from J, with 13 bases between. Germline V gene sequence: CDR1 MDHEN, CDR2 SYDVKM. This CDR3 spans 13 amino acids. The CDR3 loop reads CACTGTRNQPQHF. The CDR3 DNA reads as TGTGCCTGCACCGGGACCCGCAATCAGCCCCAGCATTTT.

This clonotype was counted a few times. The chain is built from TRBV5-1 and TRBJ2-2, with 7 bases identical to TRBD1. Looked up from germline, CDR1 is SGHRS and CDR2 is YFSETQ. CDR3 length: 15 residues. Trimming cost V 0 bases and J 6 bases; bases outside gene matches: 5. This CDR3 reads CASSLALGGPGELFF. The CDR3, as DNA: TGCGCCAGCAGCTTGGCCTTAGGGGGCCCCGGGGAGCTGTTTTTT.

V usage is TRBV21-1 and J usage is TRBJ1-5. TRBV21-1 is a pseudogene locus. This CDR3 spans 13 amino acids. The CDR3: CASSKVRFQPQHF. The CDR3 nucleotides are TGTGCCAGCAGCAAAGTTCGGTTTCAGCCCCAGCATTTT.

This chain uses TRBV28 with TRBJ2-1; D not resolved. This CDR3 region has 15 residues. Per the germline V gene, CDR1 is MDHEN and CDR2 is SYDVKM. V dropped 2 bases and J dropped 12 bases, with 20 bases sitting between them. The chain's CDR3 is CASSLPSRASGAQFF. The CDR3 coding sequence is TGTGCCAGCAGTTTACCCAGTCGCGCTTCAGGTGCGCAGTTCTTC.

The sample holds many counts of this clonotype. V gene TRBV29-1 combines with J gene TRBJ1-3; TRBD1 aligns across 7 bases. The trim removed 2 bases at V and 2 bases at J, leaving 9 bases unmatched. The germline CDR1 and CDR2 sequences are SQVTM and ANQGSEA. This CDR3 is built from 16 residues. CDR3 amino acids: CSVEPYSGTAGNTIYF. CDR3 bases: TGCAGCGTTGAACCCTATTCCGGGACAGCTGGAAACACCATATATTTT.

This chain joins TRBV12-3 or TRBV12-4 and TRBJ2-3; the match to TRBD1 covers 7 bases. CDR3 length equals 15 residues. With 4 bases clipped from V and 2 bases from J, the junction kept 6 bases outside the gene matches. CDR3 region: CASSWDSKITDTQYF. Here the CDR3 DNA reads TGTGCCAGCAGTTGGGACAGCAAGATCACAGATACGCAGTATTTT.

CDR3 DNA sequence: TGTGCCAGCAGTGACACGAACACCAATCAGCCCCAGCATTTT. It codes for CASSDTNTNQPQHF. The genes are TRBV6-1 and TRBJ1-5; D remains unclear. The CDR3 contains 14 residues. Trimming shortened V by 3 bases and J by 3 bases, and 9 bases separated the two germline ends. Germline values: CDR1 MNHNS, CDR2 SASEGT.

The V gene is TRBV6-2 or TRBV6-3, the J gene TRBJ1-1; D uncertain. The CDR3 loop spans 15 amino acids. V lost 5 bases and J 0 bases, leaving 13 bases between the germline ends. Germline V gene data show CDR1 as MNHEY and CDR2 as SVGEGT. This CDR3 reads CASSAGLWLNTEAFF. In DNA form, the CDR3 reads TGTGCCAGCAGTGCCGGACTGTGGCTGAACACTGAAGCTTTCTTT.

The CDR3 DNA reads as TGTGCCAGCAGCGTCAGGGTGACGGAGACCCAGTACTTC. Amino acids: CASSVRVTETQYF. The rearrangement uses TRBV9 and TRBJ2-5; a possible D gene is TRBD1 (5 bases). This CDR3 comprises 13 residues. CDR1 SGDLS and CDR2 YYNGEE come from the germline V gene. Trimming stripped 2 bases from V and 5 bases from J, with 10 bases between.

The rearrangement links TRBV5-1 to TRBJ2-3; no definite D call. The CDR3 sequence is 13 residues long. The germline V gene has CDR1 SGHRS and CDR2 YFSETQ. The V end was cut by 0 bases, the J end by 6 bases, with 8 bases between. DNA of the CDR3: TGCGCCAGCAGCTTGGAACAGAGGGATACGCAGTATTTT. It specifies CASSLEQRDTQYF.

This clonotype was observed a handful of times. CDR3 sequence reads: CASSQMTTTEAFF. In nucleotides, the CDR3 is TGTGCCAGCAGCCAAATGACTACCACTGAAGCTTTCTTT. The rearrangement links TRBV14 to TRBJ1-1, with D uncertain. V lost 2 bases and J 4 bases, leaving 8 bases between the germline ends. The CDR3 sequence is 13 residues long. Germline V gives CDR1 SGHDN, CDR2 FVKESK.

This clonotype was detected only a few times. CDR3 DNA sequence: TGTGCCAGCTCACCGGGGGGCCCTCCTCTCGAGCAGTACTTC. Protein: CASSPGGPPLEQYF. The chain joins TRBV18 to TRBJ2-7; perhaps D is TRBD1 or TRBD2 (6 bases each). This CDR3 region has 14 residues. Germline CDR1 reads KGHSH; CDR2 reads LQKENI. With 3 bases removed from V and 6 bases from J, the gap between germline ends came to 15 bases.

This clonotype was counted only a few times. V gene TRBV20-1 combines with J gene TRBJ2-5; no firm D call. The CDR3 runs 13 residues. Germline assignment: CDR1 DFQATT and CDR2 SNEGSKA (reference sequence). The ends were cut back, 2 bases at V and 5 bases at J, with 12 bases in the middle. The CDR3 protein is CSARFPGVETQYF. The CDR3 coding sequence is TGCAGTGCTAGATTCCCAGGTGTGGAGACCCAGTACTTC.

The V gene is TRBV30, the J gene TRBJ1-2, with a tentative D call TRBD1 (5 bases). The V end was cut by 4 bases, the J end by 3 bases, with 9 bases between. Germline CDR1 GTSNPN, CDR2 SVGIG (reference sequence). The CDR3 has 12 residues. For the CDR3, the DNA is TGTGCCTGGACACAGGTCTACTATGGCTACACCTTC. Encoded protein: CAWTQVYYGYTF. The variable domain in full, with the rest retrieved from reference TRBV30 and TRBJ1-2, is SQTIHQWPATLVQPVGSPLSLECTVEGTSNPNLYWYRQAAGRGLQLLFYSVGIGQISSEVPQNLSASRPQDRQFILSSKKLLLSDSGFYLCAWTQVYYGYTFGSGTRLTVV.